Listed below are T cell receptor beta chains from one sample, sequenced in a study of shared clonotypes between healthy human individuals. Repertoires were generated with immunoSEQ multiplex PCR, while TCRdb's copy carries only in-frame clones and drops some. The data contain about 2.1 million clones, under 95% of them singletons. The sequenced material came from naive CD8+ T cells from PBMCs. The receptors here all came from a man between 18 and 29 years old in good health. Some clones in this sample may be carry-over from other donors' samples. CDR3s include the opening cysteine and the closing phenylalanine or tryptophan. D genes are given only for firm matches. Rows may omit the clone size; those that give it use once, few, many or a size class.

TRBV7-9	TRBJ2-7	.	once	CASSTGTKYEQYF	TGTGCCAGCAGCACCGGGACAAAATACGAGCAGTACTTC
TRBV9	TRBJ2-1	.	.	CASSPVTVWAYNEQFF	TGTGCCAGCAGCCCGGTGACGGTCTGGGCATACAATGAGCAGTTCTTC
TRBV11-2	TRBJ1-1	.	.	CASSLVSQGRAAFF	TGTGCCAGCAGCTTAGTCTCCCAGGGGCGGGCAGCTTTCTTT
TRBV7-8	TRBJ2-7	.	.	CASSLGPGAYIYEQYF	TGTGCCAGCAGCTTAGGCCCGGGGGCGTACATCTACGAGCAGTACTTC
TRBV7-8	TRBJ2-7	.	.	CASSLARGGEQYF	TGTGCCAGCAGCTTAGCGCGAGGGGGCGAGCAGTACTTC
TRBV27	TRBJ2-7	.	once	CASQPRATRYYEQYF	TGTGCCAGCCAACCCCGGGCTACTAGATACTACGAGCAGTACTTC
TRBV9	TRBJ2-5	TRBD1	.	CASSAGTGFGETQYF	TGTGCCAGCAGCGCGGGGACAGGGTTTGGTGAGACCCAGTACTTC
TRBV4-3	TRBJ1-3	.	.	CASSQDSGNTIYF	TGCGCCAGCAGCCAAGACTCTGGAAACACCATATATTTT
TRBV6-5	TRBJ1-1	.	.	CASSYVEGGSTEAFF	TGTGCCAGCAGTTACGTTGAGGGAGGAAGCACTGAAGCTTTCTTT
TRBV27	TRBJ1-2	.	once	CASSSLDTLYGYTF	TGTGCCAGCAGTTCGCTTGACACACTCTATGGCTACACCTTC
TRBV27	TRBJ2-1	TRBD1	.	CASSPLQGAYVNEQFF	TGTGCCAGCAGTCCCCTCCAGGGGGCATATGTGAATGAGCAGTTCTTC
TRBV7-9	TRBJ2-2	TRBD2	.	CASTFSIAGGYTGELFF	TGTGCCAGCACTTTCTCAATAGCGGGAGGGTACACCGGGGAGCTGTTTTTT
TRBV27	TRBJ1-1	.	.	CASSSTALFTEAFF	TGTGCCAGCAGTTCAACAGCCTTGTTCACTGAAGCTTTCTTT
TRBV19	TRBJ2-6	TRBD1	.	CASSFPGQGFSGANVLTF	TGTGCCAGTAGTTTTCCGGGACAGGGGTTTTCCGGGGCCAACGTCCTGACTTTC
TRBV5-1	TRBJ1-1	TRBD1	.	CASSTGTGGPEAFF	TGCGCCAGCAGCACCGGGACAGGAGGGCCTGAAGCTTTCTTT
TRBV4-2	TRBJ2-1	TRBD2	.	CASSQGTSGVHNEQFF	TGTGCCAGCAGCCAGGGGACTAGCGGAGTACACAATGAGCAGTTCTTC
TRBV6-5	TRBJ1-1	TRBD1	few	CASSIQGAGAEAFF	TGTGCCAGCAGTATCCAGGGGGCTGGCGCTGAAGCTTTCTTT
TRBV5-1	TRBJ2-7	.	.	CASSLAVTGSSYEQYF	TGCGCCAGCAGCTTGGCCGTAACGGGGTCCTCCTACGAGCAGTACTTC
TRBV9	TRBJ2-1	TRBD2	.	CASSPTSGAYNEQFF	TGTGCCAGCAGCCCGACTAGCGGCGCCTACAATGAGCAGTTCTTC
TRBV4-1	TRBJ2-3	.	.	CASSQEGGAGPQIEQYF	TGCGCCAGCAGCCAAGAAGGAGGGGCCGGCCCCCAGATAGAGCAGTATTTT
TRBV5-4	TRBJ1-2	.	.	CASGGRGVNYGYTF	TGTGCCAGCGGAGGGAGGGGAGTTAACTATGGCTACACCTTC
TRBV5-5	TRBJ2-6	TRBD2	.	CASSSISGRASGANVLTF	TGTGCCAGCAGCTCAATTAGCGGGAGGGCTTCTGGGGCCAACGTCCTGACTTTC
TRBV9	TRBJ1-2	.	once	CASSVASVRNYGYTF	TGTGCCAGCAGCGTAGCTTCAGTGAGGAACTATGGCTACACCTTC
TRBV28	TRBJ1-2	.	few	CASSPGYGYTF	TGTGCCAGCAGCCCCGGCTATGGCTACACCTTC
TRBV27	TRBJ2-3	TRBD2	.	CASTLAGSTDTQYF	TGTGCCAGCACATTAGCGGGAAGCACAGATACGCAGTATTTT
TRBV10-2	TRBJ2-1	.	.	CASSESQPEQFF	TGCGCCAGCAGTGAGTCTCAGCCTGAGCAGTTCTTC
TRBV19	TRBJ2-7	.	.	CASKKSGYSYEQYF	TGTGCCAGTAAAAAGTCAGGCTACTCCTACGAGCAGTACTTC
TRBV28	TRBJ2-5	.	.	CASSLKGNQETQYF	TGTGCCAGCAGTTTGAAAGGCAATCAAGAGACCCAGTACTTC
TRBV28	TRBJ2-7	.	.	CASSKLREQYF	TGTGCCAGCAGCAAACTGAGGGAGCAGTACTTC
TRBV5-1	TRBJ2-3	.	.	CASSLRGAGARPGTDTQYF	TGCGCCAGCAGCTTGAGAGGGGCCGGCGCCCGACCAGGCACAGATACGCAGTATTTT
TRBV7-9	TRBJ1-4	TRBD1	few	CASSLASGGGEKLFF	TGTGCCAGCAGCTTAGCCTCAGGGGGCGGTGAAAAACTGTTTTTT